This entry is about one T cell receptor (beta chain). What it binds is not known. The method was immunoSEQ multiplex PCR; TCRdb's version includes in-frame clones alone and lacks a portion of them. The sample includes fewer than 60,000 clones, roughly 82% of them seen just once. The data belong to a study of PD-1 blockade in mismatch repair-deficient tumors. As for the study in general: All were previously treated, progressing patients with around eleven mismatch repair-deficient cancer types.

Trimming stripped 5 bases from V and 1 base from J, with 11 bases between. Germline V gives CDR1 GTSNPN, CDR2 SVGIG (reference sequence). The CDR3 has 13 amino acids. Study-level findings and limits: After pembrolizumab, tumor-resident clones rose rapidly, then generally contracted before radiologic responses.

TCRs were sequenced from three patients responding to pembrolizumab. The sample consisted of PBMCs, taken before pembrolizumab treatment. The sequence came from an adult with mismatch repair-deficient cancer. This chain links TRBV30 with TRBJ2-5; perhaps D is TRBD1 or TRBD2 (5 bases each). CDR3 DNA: TGTGCCTGGGATAGTGGGGGCCAAGAGACCCAGTACTTC. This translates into CAWDSGGQETQYF.